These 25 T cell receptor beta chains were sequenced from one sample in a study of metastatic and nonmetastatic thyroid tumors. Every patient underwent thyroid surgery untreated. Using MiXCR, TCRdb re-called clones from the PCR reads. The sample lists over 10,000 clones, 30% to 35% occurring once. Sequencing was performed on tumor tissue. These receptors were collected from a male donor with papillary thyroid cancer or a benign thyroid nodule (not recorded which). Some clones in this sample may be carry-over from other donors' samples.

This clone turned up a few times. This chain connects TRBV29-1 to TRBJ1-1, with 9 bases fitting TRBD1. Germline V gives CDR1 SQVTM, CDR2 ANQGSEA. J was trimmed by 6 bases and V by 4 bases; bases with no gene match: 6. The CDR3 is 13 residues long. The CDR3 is CSVGDRGRAEAFF. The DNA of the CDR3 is TGCAGCGTTGGAGACAGGGGGAGGGCTGAAGCTTTCTTT.

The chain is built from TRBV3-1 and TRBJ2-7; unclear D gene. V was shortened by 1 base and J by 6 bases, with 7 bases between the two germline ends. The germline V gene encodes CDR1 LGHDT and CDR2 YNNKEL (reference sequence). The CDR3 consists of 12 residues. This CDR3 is CASSQVSVEQYF. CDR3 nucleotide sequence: TGTGCCAGCAGCCAAGTATCGGTCGAGCAGTACTTC.

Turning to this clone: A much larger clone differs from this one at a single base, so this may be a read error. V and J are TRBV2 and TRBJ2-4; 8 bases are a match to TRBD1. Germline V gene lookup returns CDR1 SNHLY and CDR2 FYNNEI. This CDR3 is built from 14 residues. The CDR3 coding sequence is TGTGCCAGCAGGCAGGGGGCGGCCAAAAACATTCATTACTTC. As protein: CASRQGAAKNIHYF.

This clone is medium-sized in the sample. CDR3 in DNA: TGCAGTGCCAAGAGGGCCGCAAGGTACGAGCAGTACTTC. Translation gives CSAKRAARYEQYF. V and J are TRBV20-1 and TRBJ2-7; weak D call: TRBD2 (5 bases). This CDR3 spans 13 amino acids. Germline CDR1 is DFQATT and CDR2 is SNEGSKA (reference sequence). Trimming took off 6 bases at V and 4 bases at J, with 16 bases between the two ends.

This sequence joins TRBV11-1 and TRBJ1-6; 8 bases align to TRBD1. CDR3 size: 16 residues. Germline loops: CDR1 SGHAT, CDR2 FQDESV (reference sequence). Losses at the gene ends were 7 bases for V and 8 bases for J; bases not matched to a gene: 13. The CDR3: CASTNGQGPPYSPLHF. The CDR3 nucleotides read TGTGCCAGCACCAATGGACAGGGACCCCCATATTCACCCCTCCACTTT.

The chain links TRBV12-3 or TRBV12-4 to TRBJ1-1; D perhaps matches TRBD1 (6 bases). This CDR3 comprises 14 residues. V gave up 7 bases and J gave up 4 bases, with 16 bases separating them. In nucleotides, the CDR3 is TGTGCCAGCACCTTCGGGGGGCTGGGCACTGAAGCTTTCTTT. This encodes CASTFGGLGTEAFF.

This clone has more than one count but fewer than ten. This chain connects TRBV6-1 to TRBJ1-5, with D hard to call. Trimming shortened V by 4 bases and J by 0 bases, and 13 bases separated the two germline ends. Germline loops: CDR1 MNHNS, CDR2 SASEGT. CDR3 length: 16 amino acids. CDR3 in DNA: TGTGCCAGCAGTGTGTACGGAGGGTATAGCAATCAGCCCCAGCATTTT. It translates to CASSVYGGYSNQPQHF.

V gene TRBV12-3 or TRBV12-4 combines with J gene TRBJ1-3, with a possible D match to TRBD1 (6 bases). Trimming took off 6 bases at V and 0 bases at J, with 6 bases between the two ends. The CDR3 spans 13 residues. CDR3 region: CASRDSSGNTIYF. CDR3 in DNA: TGTGCCAGCAGGGACAGCTCTGGAAACACCATATATTTT.

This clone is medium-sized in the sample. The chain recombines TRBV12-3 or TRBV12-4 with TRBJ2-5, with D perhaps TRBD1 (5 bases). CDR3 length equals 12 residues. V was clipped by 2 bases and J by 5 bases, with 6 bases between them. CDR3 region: CASSLSGETQYF. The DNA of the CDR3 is TGTGCCAGCAGTTTATCAGGGGAGACCCAGTACTTC.

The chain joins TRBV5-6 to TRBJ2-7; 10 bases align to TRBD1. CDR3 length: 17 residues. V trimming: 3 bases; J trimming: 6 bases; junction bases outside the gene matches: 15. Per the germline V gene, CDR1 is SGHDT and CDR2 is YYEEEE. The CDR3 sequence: CASSSRRTGGLVSEQYF. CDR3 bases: TGTGCCAGCAGCTCCAGGCGGACAGGGGGACTTGTATCCGAGCAGTACTTC.

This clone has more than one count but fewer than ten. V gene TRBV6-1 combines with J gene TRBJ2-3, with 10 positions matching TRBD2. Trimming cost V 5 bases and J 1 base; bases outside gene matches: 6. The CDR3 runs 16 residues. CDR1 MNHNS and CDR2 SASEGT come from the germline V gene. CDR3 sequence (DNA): TGTGCCAGCAGTTTCTTCCTAGCGGGAGGCACAGATACGCAGTATTTT. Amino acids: CASSFFLAGGTDTQYF.

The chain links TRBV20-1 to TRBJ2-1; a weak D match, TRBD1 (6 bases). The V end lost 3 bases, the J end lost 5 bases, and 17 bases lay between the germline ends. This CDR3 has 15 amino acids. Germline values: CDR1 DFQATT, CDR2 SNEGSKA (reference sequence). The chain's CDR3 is CSASAQGPWDNEQFF. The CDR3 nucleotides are TGCAGTGCTAGCGCCCAGGGGCCGTGGGACAATGAGCAGTTCTTC.

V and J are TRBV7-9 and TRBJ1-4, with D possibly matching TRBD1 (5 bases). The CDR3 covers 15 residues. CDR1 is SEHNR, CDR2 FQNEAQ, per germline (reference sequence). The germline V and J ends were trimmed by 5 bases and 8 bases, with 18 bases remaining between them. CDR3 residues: CASSPQSFGDEKLFF. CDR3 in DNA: TGTGCCAGCAGCCCTCAAAGTTTCGGGGACGAAAAACTGTTTTTT.

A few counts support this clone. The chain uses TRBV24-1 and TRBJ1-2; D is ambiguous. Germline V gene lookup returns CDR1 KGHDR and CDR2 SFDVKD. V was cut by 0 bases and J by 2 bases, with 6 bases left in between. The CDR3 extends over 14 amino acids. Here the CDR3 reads CATSDLGSNYGYTF. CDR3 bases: TGTGCCACCAGTGATTTGGGCAGCAACTATGGCTACACCTTC.

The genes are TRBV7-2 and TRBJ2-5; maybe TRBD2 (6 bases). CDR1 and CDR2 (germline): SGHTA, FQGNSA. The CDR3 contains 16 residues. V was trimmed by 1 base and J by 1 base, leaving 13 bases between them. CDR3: CASSLERRRGQETQYF. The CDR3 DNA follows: TGTGCCAGCAGCTTAGAGCGTCGGCGGGGCCAAGAGACCCAGTACTTC. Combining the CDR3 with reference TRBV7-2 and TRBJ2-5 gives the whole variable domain GAGVSQSPSNKVTEKGKDVELRCDPISGHTALYWYRQSLGQGLEFLIYFQGNSAPDKSGLPSDRFSAERTGGSVSTLTIQRTQQEDSAVYLCASSLERRRGQETQYFGPGTRLLVL.

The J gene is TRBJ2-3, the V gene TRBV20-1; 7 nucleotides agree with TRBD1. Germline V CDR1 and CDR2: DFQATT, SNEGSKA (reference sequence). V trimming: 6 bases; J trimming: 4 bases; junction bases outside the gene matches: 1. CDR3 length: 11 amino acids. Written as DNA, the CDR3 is TGCAGTGCAGGGGGCCCAGATACGCAGTATTTT. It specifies CSAGGPDTQYF.

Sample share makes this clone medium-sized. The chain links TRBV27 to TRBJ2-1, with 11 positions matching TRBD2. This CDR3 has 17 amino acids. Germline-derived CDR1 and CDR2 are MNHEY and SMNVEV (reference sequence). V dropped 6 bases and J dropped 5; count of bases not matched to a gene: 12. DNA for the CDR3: TGTGCCAGCAGCCTAAACGCACCGGGACTAGCGGACAATGAGCAGTTCTTC. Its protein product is CASSLNAPGLADNEQFF.

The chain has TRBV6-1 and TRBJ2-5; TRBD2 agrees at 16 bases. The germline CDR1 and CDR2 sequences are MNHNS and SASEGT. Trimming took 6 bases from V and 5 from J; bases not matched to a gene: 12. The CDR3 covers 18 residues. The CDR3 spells CASSPAGLAGGQAETQYF. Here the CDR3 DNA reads TGTGCCAGCAGCCCTGCGGGACTAGCGGGGGGGCAGGCGGAGACCCAGTACTTC.

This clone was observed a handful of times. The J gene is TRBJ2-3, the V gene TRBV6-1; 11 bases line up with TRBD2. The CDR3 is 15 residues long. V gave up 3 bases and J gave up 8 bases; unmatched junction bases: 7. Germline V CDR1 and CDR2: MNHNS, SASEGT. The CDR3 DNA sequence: TGTGCCAGCAGTGAGGATAGCGGGGGGGCGGGTACGCAGTATTTT. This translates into CASSEDSGGAGTQYF.

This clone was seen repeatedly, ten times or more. Here the CDR3 reads CASSFTVAVYGYTF. Written as DNA, the CDR3 is TGTGCCAGCAGTTTCACCGTAGCCGTCTATGGCTACACCTTC. The chain recombines TRBV2 with TRBJ1-2; D is uncertain. Trimming stripped 5 bases from V and 4 bases from J, with 14 bases between. Germline CDR1 is SNHLY and CDR2 is FYNNEI. There are 14 residues in the CDR3.

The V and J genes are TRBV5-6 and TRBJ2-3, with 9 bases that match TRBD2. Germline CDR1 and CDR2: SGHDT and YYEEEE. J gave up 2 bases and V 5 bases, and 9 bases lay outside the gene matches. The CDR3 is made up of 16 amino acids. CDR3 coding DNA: TGTGCCAGCAGTGTAGCGGGGGTGCAATACACAGATACGCAGTATTTT. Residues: CASSVAGVQYTDTQYF.

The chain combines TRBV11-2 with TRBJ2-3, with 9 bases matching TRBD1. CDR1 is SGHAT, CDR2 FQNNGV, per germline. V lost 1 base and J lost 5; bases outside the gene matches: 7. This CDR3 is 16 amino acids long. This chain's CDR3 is CASSLGNRGRRDTQYF. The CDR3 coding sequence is TGTGCCAGCAGCTTAGGGAACAGGGGGCGAAGAGATACGCAGTATTTT. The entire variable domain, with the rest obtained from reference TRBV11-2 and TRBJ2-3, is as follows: EAGVAQSPRYKIIEKRQSVAFWCNPISGHATLYWYQQILGQGPKLLIQFQNNGVVDDSQLPKDRFSAERLKGVDSTLKIQPAKLEDSAVYLCASSLGNRGRRDTQYFGPGTRLTVL.

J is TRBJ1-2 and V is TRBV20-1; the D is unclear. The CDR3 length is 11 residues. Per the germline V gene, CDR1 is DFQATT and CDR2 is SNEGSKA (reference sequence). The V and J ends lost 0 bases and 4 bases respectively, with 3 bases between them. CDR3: CSARDSYGYTF. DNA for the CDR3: TGCAGTGCTAGAGACAGCTATGGCTACACCTTC.

The CDR3 nucleotides read TGTGCCAGCAGCCCCCGGGGGGACACAGATACGCAGTATTTT. Translated, it gives CASSPRGDTDTQYF. This chain uses TRBV7-3 with TRBJ2-3, with 7 bases matching TRBD2. The CDR3 spans 14 residues. Germline CDR1 and CDR2: SGHTA and FQGTGA. V shed 5 bases, J shed 2 bases, and the junction held 4 bases outside the gene matches.

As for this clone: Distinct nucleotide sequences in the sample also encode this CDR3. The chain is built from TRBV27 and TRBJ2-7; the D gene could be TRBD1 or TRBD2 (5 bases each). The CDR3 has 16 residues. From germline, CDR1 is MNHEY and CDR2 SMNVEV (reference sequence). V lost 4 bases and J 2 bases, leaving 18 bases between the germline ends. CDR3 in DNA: TGTGCCAGCAGTTCGTCGTTTCCTGGGACGGCCTACGAGCAGTACTTC. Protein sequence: CASSSSFPGTAYEQYF.